These T cell receptor beta chains were read from a single sample in a study of PD-1 blockade in classical Hodgkin lymphoma. TCRdb's copy holds only in-frame clones and misses some; the assay was immunoSEQ multiplex PCR. The sample contains about 20,000 clones, roughly 82% of which appear only once. This sample comprised CD8+ T cells from blood, obtained before the fourth cycle of nivolumab. All receptors come from a human donor with classical Hodgkin lymphoma. Both conserved end residues are part of each CDR3. Fields, in order: V gene, clone size, D gene, J gene, CDR3 DNA, CDR3 protein. D genes are given only for firm matches. Clone size appears in some rows only: once, few, many, or a class for an expanded clone.

TRBV10-2	-	TRBD2	TRBJ2-7	TGCGCCAGCAGGGGGACTAGAATCTACGAGCAGTACTTC	CASRGTRIYEQYF
TRBV7-2	-	-	TRBJ2-3	TGTGCCAGCAGCGGTTGGACTAGCACAGATACGCAGTATTTT	CASSGWTSTDTQYF
TRBV6-6	-	-	TRBJ2-1	TGTGCCAGCAGTTGGGACCCCTGGGATGAGCAGTTCTTC	CASSWDPWDEQFF
TRBV19	few	TRBD1	TRBJ1-2	TGTGCCAGTAGGGATACAGGGGCTTCAAGTGGCTACACCTTC	CASRDTGASSGYTF
TRBV4-2	-	TRBD1	TRBJ1-2	TGTGCCAGCAGCCACGAAGTGTACCCGGGACAGCGGGCAAACTATGGCTACACCTTC	CASSHEVYPGQRANYGYTF
TRBV11-1	-	-	TRBJ2-3	TGTGCCAGCAGCTTTTCGAGTCCCCGGGGAAGGGGCACAGATACGCAGTATTTT	CASSFSSPRGRGTDTQYF
TRBV5-1	-	-	TRBJ1-2	TGCGCCAGCAGCTTGGATGAGGTGCCGGTAGGCTACACCTTC	CASSLDEVPVGYTF
TRBV11-2	-	TRBD2	TRBJ2-7	TGTGCCAGCAGCTCCGGGACTAGCGGCTACGAGCAGTACTTC	CASSSGTSGYEQYF
TRBV6-1	-	-	TRBJ1-3	TGTGCCAGCAGTGAAATCAACTATTCGGGGGGAAACACCATATATTTT	CASSEINYSGGNTIYF
TRBV13	few	-	TRBJ1-3	TGTGCCAGCAGCTTTGGCGGAGCGAGTATAAACACCATATATTTT	CASSFGGASINTIYF
TRBV11-2	-	-	TRBJ1-6	TGTGCCAGCAGCTTGGGGCGGCCAGCAGTCTATAATTCACCCCTCCACTTT	CASSLGRPAVYNSPLHF
TRBV5-4	-	-	TRBJ2-7	TGTGCCAGCAGCTTGGCCGAACTAGCCCTCGAGCAGTACTTC	CASSLAELALEQYF
TRBV6-5	-	-	TRBJ1-4	TGTGCCAGCAGTTACTCCCCAGGAGCAACTAATGAAAAACTGTTTTTT	CASSYSPGATNEKLFF
TRBV6-1	-	-	TRBJ2-5	TGTGCCAGCAGTGAATTATCTACAACCCTCTATGTGGAGACCCAGTACTTC	CASSELSTTLYVETQYF
TRBV10-3	-	-	TRBJ2-2	TGTGCCATCAGTGAGCAGGGGAGGGAGCTGTTTTTT	CAISEQGRELFF
TRBV15	few	-	TRBJ1-5	TGTGCCACCAGCAGAGATAGGGGAAAGGGTCAGCCCCAGCATTTT	CATSRDRGKGQPQHF
TRBV7-2	-	-	TRBJ2-3	TGTGCCAGCAGCTTAGCGGGTCAGTCTTGGCGGGGGCCCGCAGATACGCAGTATTTT	CASSLAGQSWRGPADTQYF
TRBV9	-	TRBD2	TRBJ2-1	TGTGCCAGCGGTAGCGGGGAGAATGAGCAGTTCTTC	CASGSGENEQFF
TRBV5-4	-	TRBD2	TRBJ2-2	TGTGCCAGCAGGACTAGCGGGGCCGGGGAGCTGTTTTTT	CASRTSGAGELFF
TRBV9	-	-	TRBJ2-3	TGTGCCAGCAGCGCAATCTACGGGGATACGCAGTATTTT	CASSAIYGDTQYF
TRBV2	-	TRBD1	TRBJ1-5	TGTGCCAGCAGTGAGATACAGGGGGTCAATCAGCCCCAGCATTTT	CASSEIQGVNQPQHF
TRBV6-1	-	-	TRBJ1-2	TGTGCCACAGCATTTTGGACCTTC	CATAFWTF
TRBV9	-	-	TRBJ1-1	TGTGCCAGCGCTGGCTCCGAACTGAGTGAAGCTTTCTTT	CASAGSELSEAFF
TRBV6-5	-	-	TRBJ1-1	TGTGCCAGCAGTTACTCGGCAGGTTTGAACACTGAAGCTTTCTTT	CASSYSAGLNTEAFF
TRBV4-1	-	-	TRBJ1-3	TGCGCCAGCAGCCCGACAGTGTCCTCCTCTGGAAACACCATATATTTT	CASSPTVSSSGNTIYF
TRBV5-6	-	TRBD1	TRBJ1-1	TGTGCCAGCAGCTGGACAGGGGGCGGGCCGGCTTTCTTT	CASSWTGGGPAFF
TRBV5-1	-	TRBD2	TRBJ2-7	TGCGCCAGCAGCCCCCCGCTAGCGGGTGGAGCCTACGAGCAGTACTTC	CASSPPLAGGAYEQYF
TRBV2	-	-	TRBJ2-7	TGTGCCAGCAGTGAATTTGAGGCGCCTGAGCAGTACTTC	CASSEFEAPEQYF
TRBV11-2	-	-	TRBJ1-3	TGTGCCAGCAGCTTAGGATCTCACTCTGGAAACACCATATATTTT	CASSLGSHSGNTIYF
TRBV7-9	-	-	TRBJ2-7	TGTGCCAGCAGCTATCCGTCAGGGGCCCCGGGGTACGAGCAGTACTTC	CASSYPSGAPGYEQYF
TRBV30	-	-	TRBJ2-3	TGTGCCTGGAGGCAGGCCGAAGTAAGAGATACGCAGTATTTT	CAWRQAEVRDTQYF
TRBV15	-	-	TRBJ2-1	TGTGCCACCAGCCCGGAGAACAATGAGCAGTTCTTC	CATSPENNEQFF
TRBV29-1	few	-	TRBJ2-6	TGCAGCGTTCATCCGGAACTACAAAGTCGGGCCAACGTCCTGACTTTC	CSVHPELQSRANVLTF
TRBV5-1	-	TRBD1	TRBJ1-1	TGCGCCAGCAGCTTGGAATCGTGCCGACAGGGACGGTTGTTTGGGACTGAAGCTTTCTTT	CASSLESCRQGRLFGTEAFF
TRBV25-1	-	TRBD2	TRBJ2-3	TGTGCCAGCAGTCCCCGACTAGCGGGGGCGTTCACAGATACGCAGTATTTT	CASSPRLAGAFTDTQYF
TRBV4-3	-	TRBD2	TRBJ2-1	TGCGCCAGCAGCCAAGACCACCTAGCGGTCTACAATGAGCAGTTCTTC	CASSQDHLAVYNEQFF